The clone carrying this T cell receptor beta chain rates as large. Its antigen is undetermined. The study co-extracted DNA and RNA from approximately 20-30 mg of unsorted bulk tissue. The sample is drawn from a study of tumor-infiltrating lymphocytes in primary liver carcinoma. Study information: Staged T1-T3 N0M0, the tumors had sizes that ranged from roughly 4.2 to 11 cm across.

The V gene lost 4 bases and the J gene lost 15 bases, with 28 bases spanning the gap. This CDR3 spans 16 amino acids. Germline loops: CDR1 MGHRA, CDR2 YSYEKL. Study outcomes and limitations: Tumor tissue displayed a significantly greater top-250-clone fraction than blood (p = 0.039). Paired tumor-adjacent and tumor-blood samples overlapped less than tumor region pairs did.

Priming with a constant-region primer yielded TCR beta cDNA from 500 ng total RNA. Each TCR beta library was derived from three nested multiplex PCR rounds that employed slightly modified ARM-PCR. Forward primers for TRBV1-TRBV30 and a C-beta reverse primer served the first two PCR rounds, at about 10 cycles each. In TCRdb, the multiplex PCR reads were re-called with MiXCR into one record per CDR3 protein. There are 45,000 or so distinct CDR3 sequences in the sample; around 75% occur only once, and roughly 38% lies in the top ten. The J gene is TRBJ2-4, the V gene TRBV4-1, with D possibly matching TRBD1 (6 bases). The sequenced sample consisted of tumor-adjacent normal liver tissue. The clonotype comes from a woman in her 30s with primary liver carcinoma and hepatitis B virus infection. The CDR3 sequence: CASSPEMNRDTSKWYF. CDR3 sequence (DNA): TGCGCCAGCAGCCCAGAGATGAATAGGGACACGAGCAAGTGGTACTTC.